This T cell receptor beta chain was recorded in a study of cytomegalovirus exposure and HLA in healthy donors. Primers included in the PCR were 60 Vbeta and 13 Jbeta primers. The method was immunoSEQ multiplex PCR; TCRdb's version includes in-frame clones alone and lacks a portion of them. Of approximately 130,000 clones listed, around four fifths are singletons. Trimming stripped 1 base from V and 5 bases from J, with 14 bases between. Germline values: CDR1 SGHTA, CDR2 FQGNSA. CDR3 length equals 15 residues. Healthy people donating bone marrow made up the donors. The chain combines TRBV7-2 with TRBJ1-1; no reliable D call. The receptor was isolated from a boy aged 5-17 years in good health and CMV-seronegative. The sample comprised PBMCs. This CDR3 reads CASSLVGSLRTEAFF. For the CDR3, the DNA is TGTGCCAGCAGCTTAGTAGGCTCCCTGCGGACTGAAGCTTTCTTT.